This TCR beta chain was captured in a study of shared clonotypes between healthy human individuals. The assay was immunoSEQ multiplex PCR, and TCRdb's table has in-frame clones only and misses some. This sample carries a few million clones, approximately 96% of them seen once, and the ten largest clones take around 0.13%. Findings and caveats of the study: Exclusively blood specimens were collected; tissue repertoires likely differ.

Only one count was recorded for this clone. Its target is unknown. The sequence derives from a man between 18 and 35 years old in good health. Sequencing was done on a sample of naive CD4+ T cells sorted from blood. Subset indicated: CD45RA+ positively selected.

CDR3 loop: CASSLDRQLRGLYGEKLFF. CDR3 coding DNA: TGTGCCAGCAGCTTAGATAGACAGCTCAGAGGGCTTTATGGTGAAAAACTGTTTTTT. The rearrangement uses TRBV11-2 and TRBJ1-4; D might be TRBD1 (5 bases). Trimming left V 0 bases short and J 7 bases short, with 24 bases between. This CDR3 region has 19 residues. CDR1 is SGHAT, CDR2 FQNNGV, per germline.